A single sample gave rise to the 10 T cell receptor beta chains below, sequenced in a study of T cell responses to AZD1222 COVID-19 vaccine. TCRdb keeps only in-frame clones here, not all; method: immunoSEQ multiplex PCR. Counted here are 100,000 to 150,000 clones, 88% occurring once; the ten biggest clones make up 7.6%. The sequencing used peripheral blood, collected on day 0 of AZD1222 vaccination. All receptors come from an adult in good health.

The V call is TRBV27, the J call TRBJ1-3; unclear D gene. This CDR3 has 15 residues. The V end was cut by 4 bases, the J end by 4 bases, with 14 bases between. The germline V gene has CDR1 MNHEY and CDR2 SMNVEV (reference sequence). The CDR3 nucleotides read TGTGCCAGCAGTTCCATCGGGCCGGACGGAAACACCATATATTTT. The encoded protein is CASSSIGPDGNTIYF.

The gene calls are TRBV15 and TRBJ2-3, with D tentatively TRBD1 (6 bases). V lost 2 bases to trimming and J lost 0 bases, with 6 bases between them. The CDR3 extends over 14 amino acids. Germline V CDR1 and CDR2: LNHNV, YYDKDF (reference sequence). Here the CDR3 reads CATSRTGSTDTQYF. The DNA of the CDR3 is TGTGCCACCAGCAGAACAGGGAGCACAGATACGCAGTATTTT.

The rearrangement links TRBV5-1 to TRBJ1-5; no firm D call. Trimming stripped 0 bases from V and 4 bases from J, with 11 bases between. Germline V gene data show CDR1 as SGHRS and CDR2 as YFSETQ. CDR3 length equals 15 residues. The CDR3 spells CASSLVGLENQPQHF. The CDR3, as DNA: TGCGCCAGCAGCTTGGTCGGGTTAGAAAATCAGCCCCAGCATTTT.

The genes are TRBV6-5 and TRBJ2-1, with 9 positions matching TRBD1. CDR3 length: 15 amino acids. Trimming cost V 6 bases and J 5 bases; bases outside gene matches: 8. Germline-derived CDR1 and CDR2 are MNHEY and SVGAGI. Written as DNA, the CDR3 is TGTGCCAGCAGGGCAGGGACAGGGCCACACAATGAGCAGTTCTTC. It specifies CASRAGTGPHNEQFF.

The chain carries TRBV5-4 and TRBJ2-3; 8 bases match TRBD2. Germline V lookup: CDR1 SGHNT, CDR2 YYREEE (reference sequence). The CDR3 runs 14 residues. Trimming cost V 2 bases and J 3 bases; bases outside gene matches: 2. The CDR3 coding sequence is TGTGCCAGCAGCTTAGGCGGGGGGACAGATACGCAGTATTTT. Its protein product is CASSLGGGTDTQYF.

The rearrangement uses TRBV6-5 and TRBJ1-3; D is possibly TRBD1 (5 bases). The CDR3 contains 14 residues. The ends were cut back, 5 bases at V and 1 base at J, with 9 bases in the middle. Germline loops: CDR1 MNHEY, CDR2 SVGAGI. The CDR3 sequence is CASSPGRSGNTIYF. DNA of the CDR3: TGTGCCAGCAGTCCAGGGAGGTCTGGAAACACCATATATTTT.

This clone was seen a few times. V and J are TRBV18 and TRBJ2-7, with 8 bases matching TRBD1. Germline values: CDR1 KGHSH, CDR2 LQKENI. The CDR3 totals 14 residues. Trimming removed 3 bases from V and 7 bases from J; junction bases left unmatched: 8. In DNA form, the CDR3 reads TGTGCCAGCTCACCGGGGGACAGGACCTGGGAGCAGTACTTC. It translates to CASSPGDRTWEQYF. Supplemented by reference TRBV18 and TRBJ2-7, the full variable domain reads NAGVMQNPRHLVRRRGQEARLRCSPMKGHSHVYWYRQLPEEGLKFMVYLQKENIIDESGMPKERFSAEFPKEGPSILRIQQVVRGDSAAYFCASSPGDRTWEQYFGPGTRLTVT.

The rearrangement uses TRBV7-9 and TRBJ2-1, with 9 nucleotides matching TRBD2. Unmatched junction bases numbered 3, after V lost 5 bases and J lost 1 base. Germline assignment: CDR1 SEHNR and CDR2 FQNEAQ (reference sequence). This CDR3 is built from 15 residues. For the CDR3, the DNA is TGTGCCAGCAGCCAAGGACTAGCGTCCTACAATGAGCAGTTCTTC. It encodes CASSQGLASYNEQFF.

The genes are TRBV10-3 and TRBJ1-3; D is undetermined. Trimming removed 0 bases from V and 1 base from J, with 10 bases in between. From germline, CDR1 is ENHRY and CDR2 SYGVKD. The CDR3 is made up of 16 amino acids. The CDR3 bases are TGTGCCATCAGTGAGTCTTCTCGGCTGTCTGGAAACACCATATATTTT. Protein: CAISESSRLSGNTIYF.

The chain links TRBV5-1 to TRBJ2-3, with unresolved D. CDR3 size: 15 residues. Germline CDR1 is SGHRS and CDR2 is YFSETQ. Trimming pared 0 bases from V and 0 bases from J, leaving 8 bases between. CDR3 loop: CASSLEATSTDTQYF. In DNA form, the CDR3 reads TGCGCCAGCAGCTTGGAGGCGACTAGCACAGATACGCAGTATTTT.